What follows are 16 T cell receptor beta chains derived from one specimen sequenced in a study of blood T cell repertoires in COVID-19. Repertoires were generated with immunoSEQ multiplex PCR, while TCRdb's copy carries only in-frame clones and drops some. Found here are over 200,000 clones, roughly 90% of them singletons; the top ten hold about 15%. Sequencing was done on a sample of PBMCs or T cells enriched from blood (not recorded which). These TCRs come from a man younger than 40 who had been exposed to COVID-19.

The chain carries TRBV2 and TRBJ2-1, with TRBD2 identical over 8 bases. V was pared by 6 bases and J by 0 bases, with 7 bases of the junction left unmatched. This CDR3 comprises 16 residues. CDR1 SNHLY and CDR2 FYNNEI come from the germline V gene. The DNA of the CDR3 is TGTGCCAGCAGATCTAGCGGGTGGAGCTCCTACAATGAGCAGTTCTTC. Protein product: CASRSSGWSSYNEQFF.

In this sample, this clone turned up a few times. V gene TRBV18 combines with J gene TRBJ1-4; D call uncertain. V lost 2 bases and J lost 12, with 13 bases in between. CDR1 is KGHSH and CDR2 is LQKENI in the germline V gene. The CDR3 totals 13 residues. CDR3 sequence: CASSPAPGVQLFF. For the CDR3, the DNA is TGTGCCAGCTCACCAGCACCCGGGGTTCAACTGTTTTTT.

This clone has only one observation. The chain couples TRBV27 to TRBJ2-2; tentatively, D is TRBD1 (6 bases). Germline V gene lookup returns CDR1 MNHEY and CDR2 SMNVEV (reference sequence). This CDR3 spans 14 amino acids. Deletions cut 5 bases from V and 10 bases from J, with 17 bases between. The CDR3 is CASSHRDQNKELFF. CDR3 DNA sequence: TGTGCCAGCAGTCACAGGGACCAAAACAAGGAGCTGTTTTTT.

This clone has only a few counts. The gene calls are TRBV11-3 and TRBJ2-3; D ambiguous. CDR3 length: 12 residues. Germline CDR1 SGHNT, CDR2 YENEEA. Trimming shortened V by 4 bases and J by 6 bases, and 8 bases separated the two germline ends. CDR3 loop: CASSSHVDTQYF. The CDR3 DNA sequence: TGTGCCAGCAGCTCACACGTCGATACGCAGTATTTT.

The chain employs TRBV3-1 (or the pseudogene TRBV3-2) and TRBJ1-6, with D possibly being TRBD1 (6 bases). Germline V CDR1 and CDR2: LGHDT, YNNKEL (reference sequence). V was clipped by 4 bases and J by 6 bases, with 13 bases between them. The CDR3 is made up of 15 amino acids. The DNA for the CDR3 is TGTGCCAGCAGCCTCAGGGGCGCGGGTAATTCACCCCTCCACTTT. This translates into CASSLRGAGNSPLHF.

This chain connects TRBV7-2 to TRBJ2-3; 13 bases fit TRBD2. The CDR3 contains 17 residues. Germline values: CDR1 SGHTA, CDR2 FQGNSA. Trimming took 0 bases from V and 6 from J; bases not matched to a gene: 6. CDR3 sequence: CASSLALTSGGADTQYF. The CDR3 DNA reads TGTGCCAGCAGCTTAGCTCTAACTAGCGGGGGGGCGGATACGCAGTATTTT.

This clone was picked up one time. V and J are TRBV7-2 and TRBJ1-1; no clear D gene. The CDR3 runs 17 residues. The germline gives CDR1 SGHTA, CDR2 FQGNSA. Trimming left V 1 base short and J 7 bases short, with 22 bases between. The CDR3 DNA follows: TGTGCCAGCAGCTTAGGGGTATCTCGGGGAGTATTTTATGAAGCTTTCTTT. Protein product: CASSLGVSRGVFYEAFF.

The chain has TRBV11-2 and TRBJ2-7; D is undetermined. The CDR3 extends over 12 amino acids. V lost 3 bases, J lost 4 bases, and 7 bases lay in between. Germline loops: CDR1 SGHAT, CDR2 FQNNGV. The CDR3 spells CASSFTDYEQYF. The CDR3 DNA follows: TGTGCCAGCAGCTTCACAGATTACGAGCAGTACTTC.

The chain employs TRBV5-1 and TRBJ1-1; a possible D gene is TRBD1 (6 bases). V dropped 5 bases and J dropped 2 bases, with 13 bases sitting between them. CDR3 size: 14 residues. Germline-derived CDR1 and CDR2 are SGHRS and YFSETQ. CDR3 amino acids: CASRTSQGNTEAFF. DNA of the CDR3: TGCGCCAGCAGGACCTCACAGGGTAACACTGAAGCTTTCTTT.

The genes are TRBV4-1 and TRBJ2-1, with TRBD1 identical over 8 bases. V shed 4 bases, J shed 8 bases, and the junction held 7 bases outside the gene matches. Germline CDR1 and CDR2: MGHRA and YSYEKL. The CDR3 consists of 14 residues. CDR3 sequence: CASSLGTGLHEQFF. As DNA, the CDR3 is TGCGCCAGCAGCCTTGGGACAGGTCTCCATGAGCAGTTCTTC.

The chain combines TRBV15 with TRBJ1-5, with TRBD1 identical over 8 bases. J was trimmed by 3 bases and V by 5 bases; bases with no gene match: 9. Germline loops: CDR1 LNHNV, CDR2 YYDKDF (reference sequence). The CDR3 is 16 amino acids. In nucleotides, the CDR3 is TGTGCCACCAGCGGACCTGGGACAGGCTTCAATCAGCCCCAGCATTTT. Translation: CATSGPGTGFNQPQHF. Variable domain in full (rest from reference TRBV15 and TRBJ1-5): DAMVIQNPRYQVTQFGKPVTLSCSQTLNHNVMYWYQQKSSQAPKLLFHYYDKDFNNEADTPDNFQSRRPNTSFCFLDIRSPGLGDTAMYLCATSGPGTGFNQPQHFGDGTRLSIL.

The chain's CDR3 is CATSRETVSNQPQHF. CDR3 coding DNA: TGTGCCACCAGCAGAGAAACAGTTAGCAATCAGCCCCAGCATTTT. The chain joins TRBV15 to TRBJ1-5; D is undetermined. This CDR3 is 15 amino acids long. Per germline, CDR1 LNHNV and CDR2 YYDKDF (reference sequence). V was pared by 0 bases and J by 0 bases, with 6 bases between.

This chain joins TRBV15 and TRBJ1-3; a weak D match, TRBD1 (6 bases). Germline V gene lookup returns CDR1 LNHNV and CDR2 YYDKDF (reference sequence). Trimming took 6 bases from V and 0 from J, leaving 12 bases between them. The CDR3 covers 15 residues. The CDR3, as DNA: TGTGCCACCAGTACAGGGCCTACCTCTGGAAACACCATATATTTT. Protein: CATSTGPTSGNTIYF.

Note on this clone: Likely a read error: the CDR3 ends without its conserved phenylalanine or tryptophan. Because the CDR3's place on the DNA is in doubt, the DNA is left out and the CDR3 is given as listed by TCRdb. The chain links TRBV21-1 to TRBJ2-7; TRBD2 reflects the table's D call only, with no check against the DNA. TRBV21-1 is termed a pseudogene. The CDR3 has 10 amino acids, counting both end residues. The CDR3 here is CASRSGGKGS.

The chain is built from TRBV6-5 and TRBJ1-1, with D possibly being TRBD1 (6 bases). Trimming removed 10 bases at V and 1 base at J, with 10 bases between. The CDR3 has 12 amino acids. Germline V CDR1 and CDR2: MNHEY, SVGAGI. The CDR3 here is CATATGNTEAFF. The CDR3 nucleotides read TGTGCCACCGCGACAGGGAACACTGAAGCTTTCTTT.

A few counts support this clone. The rearrangement uses TRBV2 and TRBJ2-7; the D is unclear. The CDR3 length is 11 residues. Germline V gives CDR1 SNHLY, CDR2 FYNNEI. V shed 4 bases and J shed 5 bases, with 6 bases lying between them. The DNA for the CDR3 is TGTGCCAGCAGTGTCGAGAACGAGCAGTACTTC. Protein product: CASSVENEQYF.